Listed below are T cell receptor beta chains from one sample, sequenced in a study of blood T cell repertoires in COVID-19. The repertoire was sequenced with immunoSEQ multiplex PCR; TCRdb's copy has only in-frame clones and lacks some. The table has around 50,000 clones, 70% to 90% seen once; the top ten hold less than 6%. The sequencing input was peripheral blood. The receptors were gathered from a human donor in a cohort sampled during active COVID-19. Both conserved end residues are part of each CDR3. Fields, in order: clone size, J gene, D gene, V gene, CDR3 protein, CDR3 DNA. The D gene is left open where the match is weak. Clone size is given for some rows only: seen once, a few or many times, or a class if the clone is expanded.

clone size: -; J gene: TRBJ2-7; D gene: TRBD2; V gene: TRBV6-6; CDR3 protein: CASSDRLARDYEQYF; CDR3 DNA: TGTGCCAGCAGTGATCGACTAGCGAGAGATTACGAGCAGTACTTC
clone size: -; J gene: TRBJ1-2; D gene: TRBD1; V gene: TRBV12-3/TRBV12-4; CDR3 protein: CASSFQGARGYTF; CDR3 DNA: TGTGCCAGCAGTTTCCAGGGGGCGCGGGGCTACACCTTC
clone size: -; J gene: TRBJ2-6; D gene: -; V gene: TRBV5-6; CDR3 protein: CASSWGTPGTGANVLTF; CDR3 DNA: TGTGCCAGCAGCTGGGGGACACCCGGGACTGGGGCCAACGTCCTGACTTTC
clone size: few; J gene: TRBJ1-6; D gene: -; V gene: TRBV6-5; CDR3 protein: CASRNVEGSYSPLHF; CDR3 DNA: TGTGCCAGCAGGAATGTTGAAGGGAGTTATTCACCCCTCCACTTT
clone size: -; J gene: TRBJ2-1; D gene: -; V gene: TRBV3-1/TRBV3-2; CDR3 protein: CASSQAKESYYYNEQFF; CDR3 DNA: TGTGCCAGCAGCCAAGCCAAAGAGAGTTATTACTACAATGAGCAGTTCTTC
clone size: -; J gene: TRBJ1-4; D gene: -; V gene: TRBV18; CDR3 protein: CASSPGGELFF; CDR3 DNA: TGTGCCAGCTCACCTGGAGGAGAACTGTTTTTT
clone size: -; J gene: TRBJ1-6; D gene: TRBD1; V gene: TRBV6-5; CDR3 protein: CASRDSRGHSSPLHF; CDR3 DNA: TGTGCCAGCAGGGACTCTAGGGGGCATAGTTCACCCCTCCACTTT
clone size: -; J gene: TRBJ2-5; D gene: -; V gene: TRBV6-5; CDR3 protein: CASSYQGNSQETQYF; CDR3 DNA: TGTGCCAGCAGTTATCAGGGGAACAGCCAAGAGACCCAGTACTTC
clone size: -; J gene: TRBJ1-6; D gene: -; V gene: TRBV4-3; CDR3 protein: CASSQVTGVGNSPLHF; CDR3 DNA: TGCGCCAGCAGCCAAGTAACGGGGGTCGGAAATTCACCCCTCCACTTT
clone size: once; J gene: TRBJ2-5; D gene: -; V gene: TRBV5-4; CDR3 protein: CASSLDRKLDHF; CDR3 DNA: TGTGCCAGCAGCTTAGATCGTAAACTAGACCACTTC
clone size: -; J gene: TRBJ1-2; D gene: TRBD1; V gene: TRBV19; CDR3 protein: CASRDRGQNYGYTF; CDR3 DNA: TGTGCCAGTAGGGACAGGGGGCAGAACTATGGCTACACCTTC
clone size: -; J gene: TRBJ1-1; D gene: -; V gene: TRBV5-1; CDR3 protein: CASSSATANTEAFF; CDR3 DNA: TGCGCCAGCAGCTCGGCAACAGCGAACACTGAAGCTTTCTTT
clone size: -; J gene: TRBJ1-4; D gene: TRBD1; V gene: TRBV28; CDR3 protein: CASRWDRGRVNEKLFF; CDR3 DNA: TGTGCCAGCAGATGGGACAGGGGACGGGTTAATGAAAAACTGTTTTTT
clone size: -; J gene: TRBJ2-5; D gene: TRBD1; V gene: TRBV19; CDR3 protein: CASSPGTGGRAQYF; CDR3 DNA: TGTGCCAGTAGTCCCGGGACAGGGGGAAGGGCCCAGTACTTC
clone size: -; J gene: TRBJ2-5; D gene: -; V gene: TRBV28; CDR3 protein: CASSRLDMRTQYF; CDR3 DNA: TGTGCCAGCAGTCGTTTGGACATGAGGACCCAGTACTTC
clone size: -; J gene: TRBJ2-1; D gene: TRBD2; V gene: TRBV5-1; CDR3 protein: CASSLTTSGGPYNEQFF; CDR3 DNA: TGCGCCAGCAGCTTGACGACTAGCGGGGGGCCCTACAATGAGCAGTTCTTC
clone size: -; J gene: TRBJ1-4; D gene: TRBD1; V gene: TRBV6-5; CDR3 protein: CASSRDRGEGKLFF; CDR3 DNA: TGTGCCAGCAGCCGGGACAGGGGAGAAGGAAAACTGTTTTTT
clone size: -; J gene: TRBJ1-1; D gene: TRBD1; V gene: TRBV25-1; CDR3 protein: CASRISRRGTGGNTEAFF; CDR3 DNA: TGTGCCAGCAGAATCTCACGCCGCGGGACAGGGGGGAACACTGAAGCTTTCTTT
clone size: -; J gene: TRBJ1-5; D gene: TRBD1; V gene: TRBV2; CDR3 protein: CASTRGQGGGQPQHF; CDR3 DNA: TGTGCCAGCACTCGGGGACAGGGAGGGGGTCAGCCCCAGCATTTT
clone size: -; J gene: TRBJ1-2; D gene: TRBD1; V gene: TRBV11-2; CDR3 protein: CASSLDGGQIYTF; CDR3 DNA: TGTGCCAGCAGCTTAGACGGGGGACAGATCTACACCTTC
clone size: few; J gene: TRBJ1-5; D gene: -; V gene: TRBV27; CDR3 protein: CASSPPWPQHF; CDR3 DNA: TGTGCCAGCAGTCCTCCGTGGCCCCAGCATTTT
clone size: many; J gene: TRBJ1-2; D gene: TRBD1; V gene: TRBV19; CDR3 protein: CASTRGQGLYGYTF; CDR3 DNA: TGTGCCAGTACAAGGGGACAGGGCTTGTATGGCTACACCTTC
clone size: once; J gene: TRBJ2-5; D gene: -; V gene: TRBV15; CDR3 protein: CATSRRSGRYQETQYF; CDR3 DNA: TGTGCCACCAGCAGAAGATCGGGAAGGTACCAAGAGACCCAGTACTTC
clone size: -; J gene: TRBJ2-2; D gene: -; V gene: TRBV4-3; CDR3 protein: CASRTGGDTGELFF; CDR3 DNA: TGCGCCAGCCGGACTGGCGGCGACACCGGGGAGCTGTTTTTT
clone size: -; J gene: TRBJ1-2; D gene: TRBD1; V gene: TRBV7-9; CDR3 protein: CASSIRQGAVYGYTF; CDR3 DNA: TGTGCCAGCAGCATAAGACAGGGGGCGGTGTATGGCTACACCTTC
clone size: -; J gene: TRBJ2-3; D gene: TRBD2; V gene: TRBV2; CDR3 protein: CASSEGGFGDTQYF; CDR3 DNA: TGTGCCAGCAGTGAGGGGGGGTTTGGAGATACGCAGTATTTT
clone size: -; J gene: TRBJ2-3; D gene: -; V gene: TRBV6-5; CDR3 protein: CASSYSGGGTDTQYF; CDR3 DNA: TGTGCCAGCAGTTACTCCGGGGGAGGCACAGATACGCAGTATTTT
clone size: -; J gene: TRBJ1-4; D gene: -; V gene: TRBV18; CDR3 protein: CASSPAGGLGATNEKLFF; CDR3 DNA: TGTGCCAGCTCACCCGCCGGGGGTCTTGGGGCAACTAATGAAAAACTGTTTTTT
clone size: -; J gene: TRBJ1-2; D gene: TRBD1; V gene: TRBV4-1; CDR3 protein: CASSQGTGGNYGYTF; CDR3 DNA: TGCGCCAGCAGCCAAGGCACAGGGGGGAACTATGGCTACACCTTC